A single sample gave rise to the 24 T cell receptor beta chains below, sequenced in a study of cytomegalovirus exposure and HLA in healthy donors. Libraries were prepared by immunoSEQ multiplex PCR; TCRdb keeps only in-frame clonotypes and omits some of them. The table includes 100,000 to 150,000 clones, about 88% detected once. Sample: PBMCs. These receptors were obtained from a woman under 30 in good health and CMV-seronegative.

This chain joins TRBV2 and TRBJ2-5; 10 bases agree with TRBD1. The CDR3 extends over 15 amino acids. The germline V gene has CDR1 SNHLY and CDR2 FYNNEI. V lost 7 bases, J lost 6 bases, and 11 bases stayed unmatched. CDR3 sequence (DNA): TGTGCCAGCAAAAACTTGGGACAGGGGAGAAAGACCCAGTACTTC. Amino acid sequence: CASKNLGQGRKTQYF.

The chain has TRBV7-9 and TRBJ2-3; 8 bases align to TRBD1. The germline V gene encodes CDR1 SEHNR and CDR2 FQNEAQ (reference sequence). V gave up 4 bases and J gave up 2 bases; unmatched junction bases: 14. This CDR3 spans 18 amino acids. CDR3 sequence: CASSSEITGGIYTDTQYF. The CDR3, as DNA: TGTGCCAGCAGCTCCGAGATTACAGGGGGAATTTACACAGATACGCAGTATTTT.

The chain uses TRBV29-1 and TRBJ2-1, with a tentative D call TRBD2 (6 bases). Germline CDR1 is SQVTM and CDR2 is ANQGSEA. Trimming left V 3 bases short and J 2 bases short, with 20 bases between. This CDR3 has 17 residues. CDR3 in DNA: TGCAGCGTTGAGACGGGGGTGGGACCCGAGGCCTACAATGAGCAGTTCTTC. Its translation is CSVETGVGPEAYNEQFF.

V and J are TRBV5-1 and TRBJ2-2, with D possibly TRBD2 on 5 matching bases. The CDR3 sequence is 16 residues long. Germline CDR1 reads SGHRS; CDR2 reads YFSETQ. With 0 bases removed from V and 0 bases from J, the gap between germline ends came to 9 bases. The CDR3 nucleotides read TGCGCCAGCAGCTTGGCCGGGATCCCGAACACCGGGGAGCTGTTTTTT. It encodes CASSLAGIPNTGELFF.

The chain combines TRBV11-2 with TRBJ1-3; D is possibly TRBD1 (6 bases). Per the germline V gene, CDR1 is SGHAT and CDR2 is FQNNGV. This CDR3 is 19 amino acids long. Deletions cut 7 bases from V and 0 bases from J, with 25 bases between. The CDR3 spells CASTGRGTPQASSGNTIYF. In DNA form, the CDR3 reads TGTGCCAGCACCGGGCGAGGGACACCTCAAGCGAGCTCTGGAAACACCATATATTTT. Supplemented by reference TRBV11-2 and TRBJ1-3, the full variable domain reads EAGVAQSPRYKIIEKRQSVAFWCNPISGHATLYWYQQILGQGPKLLIQFQNNGVVDDSQLPKDRFSAERLKGVDSTLKIQPAKLEDSAVYLCASTGRGTPQASSGNTIYFGEGSWLTVV.

This sequence joins TRBV28 and TRBJ2-7; TRBD2 might be the D (6 bases). The CDR3 extends over 15 amino acids. Germline V lookup: CDR1 MDHEN, CDR2 SYDVKM. Trimming stripped 4 bases from V and 1 base from J, with 14 bases between. The CDR3 DNA reads as TGTGCCAGCAGTTCTATAACTAGCCCTTCCTACGAGCAGTACTTC. It yields the protein CASSSITSPSYEQYF. Supplemented by reference TRBV28 and TRBJ2-7, the full variable domain reads DVKVTQSSRYLVKRTGEKVFLECVQDMDHENMFWYRQDPGLGLRLIYFSYDVKMKEKGDIPEGYSVSREKKERFSLILESASTNQTSMYLCASSSITSPSYEQYFGPGTRLTVT.

The V and J genes are TRBV11-3 and TRBJ2-3, with D unclear. The CDR3 is 12 amino acids. Germline lookup yields CDR1 SGHNT and CDR2 YENEEA. V was trimmed by 1 base and J by 4 bases, leaving 3 bases between them. The CDR3 spells CASSLAADTQYF. DNA of the CDR3: TGTGCCAGCAGCTTAGCTGCAGATACGCAGTATTTT.

The chain couples TRBV5-1 to TRBJ1-2, with 10 bases matching TRBD1. The CDR3 loop spans 17 amino acids. Trimming took 6 bases from V and 4 from J; bases not matched to a gene: 15. The germline V gene has CDR1 SGHRS and CDR2 YFSETQ. This CDR3 reads CASNNGQGDGVGYGYTF. In DNA form, the CDR3 reads TGCGCCAGCAACAATGGACAGGGGGATGGGGTTGGCTATGGCTACACCTTC.

The gene calls are TRBV7-2 and TRBJ2-2, with 11 positions matching TRBD2. This CDR3 region has 15 residues. V dropped 8 bases and J dropped 4; count of bases not matched to a gene: 6. Germline CDR1 and CDR2: SGHTA and FQGNSA. In DNA form, the CDR3 reads TGTGCCAGCGGGCGACTAGCGGGGAGCACCGGGGAGCTGTTTTTT. Translation gives CASGRLAGSTGELFF. Supplemented by reference TRBV7-2 and TRBJ2-2, the full variable domain reads GAGVSQSPSNKVTEKGKDVELRCDPISGHTALYWYRQSLGQGLEFLIYFQGNSAPDKSGLPSDRFSAERTGGSVSTLTIQRTQQEDSAVYLCASGRLAGSTGELFFGEGSRLTVL.

This clone was observed once. The chain employs TRBV5-6 and TRBJ2-1, with 9 bases aligning to TRBD1. J lost 9 bases, V lost 4 bases, and 8 bases had no gene match. Germline assignment: CDR1 SGHDT and CDR2 YYEEEE. CDR3 size: 14 residues. The DNA of the CDR3 is TGTGCCAGCAGCACCGGGACAGGGTCAACTGAGCAGTTCTTC. It codes for CASSTGTGSTEQFF.

This clone appeared once. This rearrangement joins TRBV10-1 to TRBJ2-2; 10 nucleotides match TRBD1. This CDR3 region has 15 residues. V was pared by 6 bases and J by 7 bases, with 8 bases of the junction left unmatched. CDR1 is WNHNN, CDR2 SYGVQD, per germline (reference sequence). CDR3 sequence reads: CASSKGQGIIGELFF. The CDR3 region has the DNA TGCGCCAGCAGCAAGGGACAGGGGATCATCGGGGAGCTGTTTTTT.

The genes are TRBV5-4 and TRBJ2-7; TRBD1 agrees at 9 bases. The CDR3 runs 17 residues. Germline CDR1 SGHNT, CDR2 YYREEE (reference sequence). CDR3 nucleotide sequence: TGTGTTATATACAGGGGGCTTTCCGCTGGAGAACCCTACGAGCAGTACGTC. Translating gives CVIYRGLSAGEPYEQYV.

The J gene is TRBJ2-1, the V gene TRBV29-1; 8 bases agree with TRBD2. V lost 6 bases, J lost 9 bases, and 16 bases stayed unmatched. The length of the CDR3 is 15 residues. Germline CDR1 reads SQVTM; CDR2 reads ANQGSEA. The CDR3 protein is CSVFSGITLGIEQFF. For the CDR3, the DNA is TGCAGCGTCTTTAGCGGGATAACGCTTGGGATTGAGCAGTTCTTC.

This chain connects TRBV6-5 to TRBJ2-7; 7 bases line up with TRBD1. Germline trimming cut 6 bases from V and 1 base from J; bases unmatched to any gene: 9. There are 15 residues in the CDR3. Germline CDR1 MNHEY, CDR2 SVGAGI. Here the CDR3 reads CASRPDRSSSYEQYF. The DNA of the CDR3 is TGTGCCAGCAGGCCGGACAGGAGTTCTTCCTACGAGCAGTACTTC.

The chain couples TRBV7-9 to TRBJ2-7; weak D call: TRBD1 (5 bases). The ends were cut back, 4 bases at V and 3 bases at J, with 10 bases in the middle. Germline V gives CDR1 SEHNR, CDR2 FQNEAQ (reference sequence). There are 13 residues in the CDR3. The CDR3 loop is CASSSDDSYEQYV. The CDR3 region has the DNA TGTGCCAGCAGCTCCGATGACAGCTACGAGCAGTACGTC.

The chain recombines TRBV11-2 with TRBJ1-1; D is perhaps TRBD1 (5 bases). This CDR3 is built from 14 residues. The ends were cut back, 3 bases at V and 4 bases at J, with 12 bases in the middle. CDR1 and CDR2 from the germline V gene are SGHAT and FQNNGV. The CDR3 sequence is CASSLHQGPTEAFF. The CDR3 DNA is TGTGCCAGCAGCTTGCACCAGGGTCCCACTGAAGCTTTCTTT.

The chain recombines TRBV27 with TRBJ2-2; 7 bases match TRBD2. CDR3 length: 16 amino acids. The germline V gene encodes CDR1 MNHEY and CDR2 SMNVEV (reference sequence). V trimming: 2 bases; J trimming: 0 bases; junction bases outside the gene matches: 3. CDR3: CASSLGGGANTGELFF. The CDR3 DNA follows: TGTGCCAGCAGTTTAGGGGGAGGGGCGAACACCGGGGAGCTGTTTTTT.

Here the CDR3 DNA reads TGTGCCAGCATGCGGACAGGGAGCAATGAGCAGTTCTTC. As protein: CASMRTGSNEQFF. The chain recombines TRBV6-5 with TRBJ2-1; TRBD1 aligns across 8 bases. The CDR3 runs 13 residues. Germline assignment: CDR1 MNHEY and CDR2 SVGAGI. Germline trimming cut 7 bases from V and 6 bases from J; bases unmatched to any gene: 5.

This clone was recorded a few times. The chain carries TRBV6-4 and TRBJ2-1, with TRBD2 identical over 15 bases. The J segment lost 2 bases and the V segment lost 6 bases, leaving 8 bases of the junction unmatched. The CDR3 runs to 18 residues. Germline assignment: CDR1 MRHNA and CDR2 SNTAGT. CDR3: CASSVGLAGGPPYNEQFF. In DNA form, the CDR3 reads TGTGCCAGCAGCGTCGGACTAGCGGGAGGGCCTCCCTACAATGAGCAGTTCTTC.

This rearrangement joins TRBV28 to TRBJ1-1; 7 nucleotides match TRBD1. The CDR3 length is 16 residues. J was trimmed by 1 base and V by 4 bases; bases with no gene match: 9. Looked up from germline, CDR1 is MDHEN and CDR2 is SYDVKM. The CDR3 DNA follows: TGTGCCAGCAGTTCCGCGACAGGGCTTCCGAACACTGAAGCTTTCTTT. It yields the protein CASSSATGLPNTEAFF. Full variable domain (outside the CDR3, taken from reference TRBV28 and TRBJ1-1): DVKVTQSSRYLVKRTGEKVFLECVQDMDHENMFWYRQDPGLGLRLIYFSYDVKMKEKGDIPEGYSVSREKKERFSLILESASTNQTSMYLCASSSATGLPNTEAFFGQGTRLTVV.

The chain is built from TRBV7-2 and TRBJ2-1; no clear D. The V end was cut by 2 bases, the J end by 8 bases, with 16 bases between. The length of the CDR3 is 15 residues. In germline, CDR1 is SGHTA, CDR2 FQGNSA. CDR3 DNA sequence: TGTGCCAGCAGCTTACAGGTAAAAGGTGGGCATGAGCAGTTCTTC. This translates into CASSLQVKGGHEQFF.

This chain connects TRBV11-2 to TRBJ2-2, with unresolved D. Germline values: CDR1 SGHAT, CDR2 FQNNGV. The CDR3 length is 16 residues. V was shortened by 8 bases and J by 1 base, with 17 bases between the two germline ends. CDR3 nucleotide sequence: TGTGCCAGCTACCCTTCTCCGAGGCGGAACACCGGGGAGCTGTTTTTT. This translates into CASYPSPRRNTGELFF.

The chain joins TRBV7-9 to TRBJ2-5, with D perhaps TRBD1 (6 bases). V shed 3 bases and J shed 5 bases, with 16 bases lying between them. The CDR3 is 15 amino acids. The V gene's germline CDR1 is SEHNR and CDR2 FQNEAQ (reference sequence). The DNA for the CDR3 is TGTGCCAGCAGCTTCCGTACAGGGAAAACGGAGACCCAGTACTTC. Translating it yields CASSFRTGKTETQYF.

This clone showed up just a few times. The chain recombines TRBV6-5 with TRBJ2-7; D not resolved. Germline-derived CDR1 and CDR2 are MNHEY and SVGAGI. V was shortened by 6 bases and J by 2 bases, with 11 bases between the two germline ends. The CDR3 totals 13 residues. The CDR3 region has the DNA TGTGCCAGCAGGTTGACATCAACCTACGAGCAGTACTTC. This encodes CASRLTSTYEQYF.